Presented here are 7 T cell receptor beta chains from one specimen sequenced in a study of T cells in Graves' hyperthyroidism and ophthalmopathy. Using RNA transcripts as the source, TCR beta CDR3 regions were amplified. First-round RT-PCR of the TCR CDR3 relied on the HTBI primer set. Each CDR3 protein is one row after TCRdb ran MiXCR on the multiplex PCR reads. The table has about 320,000 distinct CDR3 sequences, over 15% seen once. The sequenced sample consisted of blood. These receptors were taken from a man between 25 and 39 years old with Graves' hyperthyroidism.

This sequence joins TRBV20-1 and TRBJ2-1, with 8 bases identical to TRBD2. The CDR3 contains 15 residues. J gave up 4 bases and V 3 bases, and 8 bases lay outside the gene matches. The germline gives CDR1 DFQATT, CDR2 SNEGSKA (reference sequence). The CDR3 region is CSASGNGRVYNEQFF. The CDR3 DNA reads as TGCAGTGCTAGCGGGAACGGGAGGGTGTACAATGAGCAGTTCTTC.

This clonotype was counted ten times or more. The V and J genes are TRBV7-3 and TRBJ2-5; 7 bases line up with TRBD2. Germline assignment: CDR1 SGHTA and CDR2 FQGTGA. The CDR3 runs to 13 residues. V lost 5 bases and J lost 4; bases outside the gene matches: 4. CDR3 residues: CASSSVAGETQYF. CDR3 DNA sequence: TGTGCCAGCAGCAGCGTAGCGGGAGAGACCCAGTACTTC.

This clonotype was observed many times. The chain employs TRBV5-5 and TRBJ2-7; TRBD1 matches 8 bases. Trimming removed 5 bases from V and 7 bases from J; junction bases left unmatched: 14. CDR1 and CDR2 (germline): SGHKS, YYEKEE (reference sequence). CDR3 length: 15 residues. For the CDR3, the DNA is TGTGCCAGCAGGTACGTCGCGACAGGGGACCGGGAGCAGTACTTC. It translates to CASRYVATGDREQYF.

V is TRBV19 and J is TRBJ2-2; no clear D. The CDR3 sequence is 14 residues long. Germline V gene data show CDR1 as LNHDA and CDR2 as SQIVND (reference sequence). Trimming cost V 5 bases and J 3 bases, with 10 bases left between them. CDR3 sequence (DNA): TGTGCCAGTAGTCTTTCGGCAGACACCGGGGAGCTGTTTTTT. This translates into CASSLSADTGELFF.

This clonotype was recorded at least ten times. The CDR3 here is CSARDWSGMNTEAFF. In nucleotides, the CDR3 is TGCAGTGCTAGAGATTGGTCAGGTATGAACACTGAAGCTTTCTTT. The V call is TRBV20-1, the J call TRBJ1-1; D gene uncertain. CDR3 length: 15 amino acids. V lost 0 bases and J lost 0, with 11 bases in between. Germline CDR1 DFQATT, CDR2 SNEGSKA (reference sequence).

Regarding this clonotype: Being one base from a much bigger clone, this may be a read error. V usage is TRBV20-1 and J usage is TRBJ2-1, with D possibly matching TRBD2 (6 bases). Trimming took 2 bases from V and 8 from J, leaving 16 bases between them. The CDR3 consists of 14 residues. Germline V gene sequence: CDR1 DFQATT, CDR2 SNEGSKA (reference sequence). CDR3 DNA: TGCAGTGCTAGAAATGGGCTAGCGCGTGATGAGCAGTTCTTC. Translation gives CSARNGLARDEQFF.

This clonotype came up many times. The gene calls are TRBV11-3 and TRBJ2-3; D might be TRBD1 (6 bases). The V and J ends lost 1 base and 0 bases respectively, with 11 bases between them. CDR1 SGHNT and CDR2 YENEEA come from the germline V gene. The CDR3 totals 16 residues. CDR3 DNA: TGTGCCAGCAGCTTAGTGGTCGACAGGAGCACAGATACGCAGTATTTT. This encodes CASSLVVDRSTDTQYF.